One and the same sample provided the 27 T cell receptor beta chains below, sequenced in a study of shared clonotypes between healthy human individuals. Clones were read by immunoSEQ multiplex PCR, and TCRdb kept only the in-frame ones, dropping some. The table shows 450,000 to 500,000 clones, with over 75% occurring only once. Sequencing input: PBMCs. The receptors stem from a woman in her thirties or forties in good health. Some clones in this sample may be carry-over from other donors' samples.

The V call is TRBV5-1, the J call TRBJ1-4; TRBD1 matches 7 bases. This CDR3 spans 14 amino acids. Per the germline V gene, CDR1 is SGHRS and CDR2 is YFSETQ. Trimming cost V 2 bases and J 2 bases; bases outside gene matches: 0. The CDR3 coding sequence is TGCGCCAGCAGCTTACAGGGGACTAATGAAAAACTGTTTTTT. As protein: CASSLQGTNEKLFF.

This clone was seen only a few times. A read error may account for a junction end that differs from germline. The chain is built from TRBV7-7 and TRBJ2-7; D not resolved. The CDR3 covers 13 residues. CDR1 is SSHAT, CDR2 FNYEAQ, per germline (reference sequence). DNA of the CDR3: TGTGCTAGCAGCCGAACGGACGGGTCCGAGCAGTACTTC. Translation gives CASSRTDGSEQYF.

The J gene is TRBJ2-5, the V gene TRBV7-9, with 7 nucleotides matching TRBD1. The CDR3 has 16 amino acids. The V segment lost 5 bases and the J segment 4 bases; nucleotides outside the gene matches: 13. The germline gives CDR1 SEHNR, CDR2 FQNEAQ (reference sequence). The CDR3 here is CASSQAIQGRRETQYF. CDR3 DNA sequence: TGTGCCAGCAGCCAAGCGATACAGGGGCGTCGAGAGACCCAGTACTTC.

Concerning this clone: A single base is all that separates this from a far larger clone, so a read error is likely. This chain links TRBV7-3 with TRBJ2-7; 7 nucleotides line up with TRBD1. Germline V gene sequence: CDR1 SGHTA, CDR2 FQGTGA. The J segment lost 2 bases and the V segment lost 5 bases, leaving 9 bases of the junction unmatched. CDR3 length: 15 residues. CDR3 bases: TGTGCCAGCAGCCCACAGGGGTGCAACACCTACGAGCAGTACTTC. It translates to CASSPQGCNTYEQYF.

In regard to this clone: This likely stems from a read error, as it lies one base from a far larger clone. The sample holds other DNA sequences that translate to the same CDR3. This rearrangement joins TRBV10-3 to TRBJ1-2; no reliable D call. The germline V gene encodes CDR1 ENHRY and CDR2 SYGVKD. The CDR3 is made up of 15 amino acids. The CDR3 is CAISESFRTVYGYTF. The CDR3 region has the DNA TGTGCCATCAGTGAGTCTTTTAGGACGGTCTATGGCTACACTTTC.

This clone was counted once. The chain recombines TRBV30 with TRBJ1-1; D gene unclear. There are 14 residues in the CDR3. CDR1 GTSNPN and CDR2 SVGIG come from the germline V gene (reference sequence). V gave up 2 bases and J gave up 3 bases, with 13 bases separating them. CDR3 coding DNA: TGTGCCTGGAGTCGGGCGCCGACGGACACTGAAGCTTTCTTT. Translating it yields CAWSRAPTDTEAFF.

The chain is built from TRBV28 and TRBJ2-7; D gene uncertain. The V end lost 5 bases, the J end lost 4 bases, and 15 bases lay between the germline ends. This CDR3 is built from 14 residues. Germline V gene data show CDR1 as MDHEN and CDR2 as SYDVKM. The chain's CDR3 is CASSAPRYPYEQYF. DNA of the CDR3: TGTGCCAGCAGTGCTCCTAGATACCCTTACGAGCAGTACTTC.

This chain links TRBV19 with TRBJ1-5; the D is unclear. Germline V gives CDR1 LNHDA, CDR2 SQIVND (reference sequence). With 1 base removed from V and 7 bases from J, the gap between germline ends came to 5 bases. This CDR3 comprises 12 residues. This CDR3 is CASSIGEQPQHF. As DNA, the CDR3 is TGTGCCAGTAGTATAGGGGAGCAGCCCCAGCATTTT.

On this clone: A read error may be the cause here, since a much bigger clone is one base away. Within the sample, other DNA sequences also encode this same CDR3. This chain links TRBV28 with TRBJ1-6; 8 bases map to TRBD1. CDR1 and CDR2 from the germline V gene are MDHEN and SYDVKM. The CDR3 spans 16 residues. CDR3 sequence (DNA): TGTGCTAGCAGTTACTGGGGCACAGGGGGTAATTCACCCCTCCACTTT. It translates to CASSYWGTGGNSPLHF. Full variable domain (rest looked up from reference TRBV28 and TRBJ1-6): DVKVTQSSRYLVKRTGEKVFLECVQDMDHENMFWYRQDPGLGLRLIYFSYDVKMKEKGDIPEGYSVSREKKERFSLILESASTNQTSMYLCASSYWGTGGNSPLHFGNGTRLTVT.

The V call is TRBV13, the J call TRBJ2-7, with D maybe TRBD2 (6 bases). The V and J ends lost 0 bases and 0 bases respectively, with 9 bases between them. CDR1 is PRHDT and CDR2 is FYEKMQ in the germline V gene (reference sequence). The CDR3 has 15 residues. This chain's CDR3 is CASSLGSGSSYEQYF. CDR3 in DNA: TGTGCCAGCAGCTTAGGTAGCGGAAGCTCCTACGAGCAGTACTTC.

This chain joins TRBV6-5 and TRBJ2-7; D not resolved. Germline values: CDR1 MNHEY, CDR2 SVGAGI. Trimming shortened V by 6 bases and J by 2 bases, and 14 bases separated the two germline ends. The CDR3 consists of 14 residues. The CDR3 DNA is TGTGCCAGCAGCCGGCAGCGAACAGCCTACGAGCAGTACTTC. Protein sequence: CASSRQRTAYEQYF.

This clone was picked up one time. A far larger clone differs by one base, so this is likely a read error. V is TRBV4-1 and J is TRBJ1-4; D is uncertain. The CDR3 extends over 16 amino acids. Germline CDR1 MGHRA, CDR2 YSYEKL. V lost 8 bases to trimming and J lost 0 bases, with 16 bases between them. The CDR3 protein is CASGSLVRATNEKLFF. In nucleotides, the CDR3 is TGCGCCAGCGGCTCACTGGTCCGGGCAACTAATGAAAAACTGTTTTTT.

At least ten counts were recorded for this clone. This same CDR3 is encoded by further DNA sequences in the sample. The chain has TRBV9 and TRBJ2-2; no reliable D call. The CDR3 extends over 14 amino acids. Germline V CDR1 and CDR2: SGDLS, YYNGEE. V shed 4 bases and J shed 5 bases, with 12 bases lying between them. The chain's CDR3 is CASSPSTDTGELFF. The CDR3 region has the DNA TGTGCCAGCAGCCCTAGTACAGATACCGGGGAGCTGTTTTTT.

V is TRBV7-9 and J is TRBJ2-4; a possible D gene is TRBD1 (6 bases). V gave up 5 bases and J gave up 8 bases, with 16 bases separating them. CDR3 length equals 14 residues. CDR1 is SEHNR and CDR2 is FQNEAQ in the germline V gene (reference sequence). The CDR3 bases are TGTGCCAGCAGCCCGATGGGGGCGAAGGACATTCAGTACTTC. This gives the protein CASSPMGAKDIQYF. The entire variable domain, with the rest obtained from reference TRBV7-9 and TRBJ2-4, is as follows: DTGVSQNPRHKITKRGQNVTFRCDPISEHNRLYWYRQTLGQGPEFLTYFQNEAQLEKSRLLSDRFSAERPKGSFSTLEIQRTEQGDSAMYLCASSPMGAKDIQYFGAGTRLSVL.

For this clone: A single base is all that separates this from a far larger clone, so a read error is likely. The same CDR3 arises from other DNA sequences in this sample as well. The V gene is TRBV2, the J gene TRBJ2-7; no reliable D call. Germline V gene sequence: CDR1 SNHLY, CDR2 FYNNEI. This CDR3 spans 14 amino acids. V shed 3 bases and J shed 4 bases, with 13 bases lying between them. The CDR3 DNA follows: TGTGCCAGCAGTGAGGCAGGTTATTCATACGAGCAGTACTTC. Protein sequence: CASSEAGYSYEQYF.

The genes are TRBV2 and TRBJ2-5; D remains unclear. V was pared by 4 bases and J by 5 bases, with 14 bases between. The germline gives CDR1 SNHLY, CDR2 FYNNEI. The CDR3 runs 14 residues. The CDR3 nucleotides read TGTGCCAGCAGTGTAGGGCAGTCTTACGAGACCCAGTACTTC. Residues: CASSVGQSYETQYF.

This clone has only a few counts. V is TRBV9 and J is TRBJ2-1; 9 bases line up with TRBD2. Germline V lookup: CDR1 SGDLS, CDR2 YYNGEE. This CDR3 is built from 18 residues. J was trimmed by 1 base and V by 2 bases; bases with no gene match: 10. CDR3 coding DNA: TGTGCCAGCAGCGTCGCCCGGGCTAGCGGGAAGTCCTACAATGAGCAGTTCTTC. Residues: CASSVARASGKSYNEQFF.

V usage is TRBV6-4 and J usage is TRBJ2-2, with D unresolved. V was cut by 8 bases and J by 0 bases, with 10 bases left in between. Germline values: CDR1 MRHNA, CDR2 SNTAGT. CDR3 size: 14 residues. Here the CDR3 DNA reads TGTGCCAGCCAGAGGTCACCGAACACCGGGGAGCTGTTTTTT. Residues: CASQRSPNTGELFF.

This clone was seen once. This rearrangement joins TRBV6-4 to TRBJ2-1, with 8 bases lining up with TRBD2. This CDR3 spans 15 amino acids. V shed 2 bases, J shed 5 bases, and the junction held 5 bases outside the gene matches. Per germline, CDR1 MRHNA and CDR2 SNTAGT. The CDR3 coding sequence is TGTGCCAGCAGTGACGGGCTAGCGGGTAACAATGAGCAGTTCTTC. Residues: CASSDGLAGNNEQFF.

V gene TRBV18 combines with J gene TRBJ1-2; TRBD1 is a possible D gene (6 bases). The CDR3 runs 15 residues. Germline V gene sequence: CDR1 KGHSH, CDR2 LQKENI. The V gene lost 3 bases and the J gene lost 4 bases, with 15 bases spanning the gap. CDR3 DNA: TGTGCCAGCTCACCGACAGGAGACCTTAGCTATGGCTACACCTTC. This encodes CASSPTGDLSYGYTF.

Concerning this clone: With a far larger clone one base away, a read error is the likely cause. The chain combines TRBV30 with TRBJ1-5; no definite D call. This CDR3 region has 14 residues. Trimming removed 3 bases from V and 8 bases from J, with 17 bases in between. The germline V gene has CDR1 GTSNPN and CDR2 SVGIG (reference sequence). DNA of the CDR3: TGTGCCTGGAGCGGCACGATGGCGAATAAGCCCCAGCATTTT. Translated, it gives CAWSGTMANKPQHF.

The rearrangement links TRBV30 to TRBJ1-6; D is perhaps TRBD1 (5 bases). Germline V CDR1 and CDR2: GTSNPN, SVGIG (reference sequence). The CDR3 is 13 residues long. The V end lost 5 bases, the J end lost 7 bases, and 12 bases lay between the germline ends. In nucleotides, the CDR3 is TGTGCCTGGGCGGGGACCCAGAATTCACCCCTCCACTTT. This translates into CAWAGTQNSPLHF.

As for this clone: A far larger clone is a single base away, which makes a read error likely. The gene calls are TRBV11-3 and TRBJ2-5; 8 bases are shared with TRBD2. Germline V gives CDR1 SGHNT, CDR2 YENEEA. V gave up 8 bases and J gave up 3 bases; unmatched junction bases: 17. This CDR3 has 17 residues. CDR3 protein: CASGSSGTGGLEETQYF. The CDR3 DNA is TGTGCCAGCGGCTCTAGCGGCACGGGAGGGCTGGAAGAGACCCAGTACTTC.

The chain is built from TRBV11-2 and TRBJ2-7; the D gene is possibly TRBD2 (6 bases). From germline, CDR1 is SGHAT and CDR2 FQNNGV. The germline V and J ends were trimmed by 2 bases and 2 bases, with 19 bases remaining between them. The CDR3 runs to 17 residues. CDR3 amino acids: CASSLRGSRVTPYEQYF. As DNA, the CDR3 is TGTGCCAGCAGCTTACGGGGGAGTAGGGTTACACCCTACGAGCAGTACTTC.

Notes on this clone: This likely stems from a read error, as it lies one base from a far larger clone. The chain has TRBV19 and TRBJ2-7, with 7 bases identical to TRBD2. The CDR3 length is 17 residues. Germline CDR1 and CDR2: LNHDA and SQIVND (reference sequence). CDR3 bases: TGTGCCAGTAGTCCTCGGGGAGGGACGTTATTCCCCTACGGGCAGTACTTC. Residues: CASSPRGGTLFPYGQYF.

This clone was counted a single time. The gene calls are TRBV11-2 and TRBJ2-7; 10 bases align to TRBD2. The CDR3 is 16 amino acids. Germline CDR1 and CDR2: SGHAT and FQNNGV. Trimming at V came to 1 base and at J to 3 bases, leaving 6 bases not matched to a gene. As DNA, the CDR3 is TGTGCCAGCAGCTTAGGATTAGCTAGCGGGGGCTACGAGCAGTACTTC. Protein product: CASSLGLASGGYEQYF.

V usage is TRBV7-2 and J usage is TRBJ1-1; D is perhaps TRBD1 (5 bases). Germline V lookup: CDR1 SGHTA, CDR2 FQGNSA. The V and J ends lost 1 base and 3 bases respectively, with 6 bases between them. The CDR3 runs 13 residues. The CDR3 loop is CASSLVGDTEAFF. DNA for the CDR3: TGTGCCAGCAGCTTAGTGGGGGACACTGAAGCTTTCTTT. The full variable domain, completed using reference TRBV7-2 and TRBJ1-1, is GAGVSQSPSNKVTEKGKDVELRCDPISGHTALYWYRQSLGQGLEFLIYFQGNSAPDKSGLPSDRFSAERTGGSVSTLTIQRTQQEDSAVYLCASSLVGDTEAFFGQGTRLTVV.